This TCR beta chain came from a study of cytomegalovirus exposure and HLA in healthy donors. Turning to the study itself: According to later analysis, the same platform produced the approximately 120 validation and about 700 first-cohort repertoires.

Germline assignment: CDR1 MNHEY and CDR2 SMNVEV (reference sequence). There are 15 residues in the CDR3. Trimming removed 5 bases from V and 5 bases from J; junction bases left unmatched: 5. This table comes from immunoSEQ multiplex PCR, and its TCRdb copy is limited to in-frame clones, with some not included. The sample carries over 200,000 clones, around 88% recorded once. This chain connects TRBV27 to TRBJ1-5; 11 nucleotides align to TRBD1. This sequence was found in a woman aged 18-35 years in good health and CMV-seronegative. Material: PBMCs. DNA for the CDR3: TGTGCCAGCAGTCATGGACAGGGGGCCTATCAGCCCCAGCATTTT. Protein product: CASSHGQGAYQPQHF.